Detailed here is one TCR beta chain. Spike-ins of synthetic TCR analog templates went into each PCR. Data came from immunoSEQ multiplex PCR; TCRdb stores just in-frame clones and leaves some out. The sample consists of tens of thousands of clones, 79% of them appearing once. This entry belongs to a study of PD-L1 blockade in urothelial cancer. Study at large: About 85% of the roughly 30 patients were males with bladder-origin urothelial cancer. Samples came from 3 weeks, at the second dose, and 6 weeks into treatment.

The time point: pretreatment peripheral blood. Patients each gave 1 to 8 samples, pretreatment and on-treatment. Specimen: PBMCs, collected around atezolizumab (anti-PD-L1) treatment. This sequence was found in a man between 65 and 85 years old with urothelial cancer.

The CDR3 spells CASGQMMNTEAFF. The CDR3, as DNA: TGTGCCAGCGGACAGATGATGAACACTGAAGCTTTCTTT. This sequence joins TRBV2 and TRBJ1-1, with a weak D call TRBD1 (6 bases). V was clipped by 8 bases and J by 0 bases, with 10 bases between them. Germline V gene sequence: CDR1 SNHLY, CDR2 FYNNEI. The CDR3 is 13 residues long.